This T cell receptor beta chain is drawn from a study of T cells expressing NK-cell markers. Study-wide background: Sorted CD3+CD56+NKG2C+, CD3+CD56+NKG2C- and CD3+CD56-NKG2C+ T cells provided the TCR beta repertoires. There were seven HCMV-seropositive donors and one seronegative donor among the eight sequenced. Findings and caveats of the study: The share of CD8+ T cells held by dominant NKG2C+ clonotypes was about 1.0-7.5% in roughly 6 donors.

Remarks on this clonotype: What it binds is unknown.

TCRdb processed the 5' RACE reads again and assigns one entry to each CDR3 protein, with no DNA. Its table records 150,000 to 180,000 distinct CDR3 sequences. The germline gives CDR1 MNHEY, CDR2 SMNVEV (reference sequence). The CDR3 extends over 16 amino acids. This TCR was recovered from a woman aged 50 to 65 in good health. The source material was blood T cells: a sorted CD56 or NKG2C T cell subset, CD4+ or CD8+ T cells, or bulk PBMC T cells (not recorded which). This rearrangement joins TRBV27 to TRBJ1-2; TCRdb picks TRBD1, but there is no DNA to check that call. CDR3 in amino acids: CASSANTWTALYGYTF.